This TCR beta chain was sequenced during a study of a mutant IDH1 vaccine in newly diagnosed glioma. Across the study: Patients were given eight vaccinations, scheduled in weeks 1, 3, 5, 7, 11, 15, 19 and 23. Most had both radiotherapy and temozolomide beforehand; others had only one.

This CDR3 comprises 16 residues. The V and J ends lost 0 bases and 0 bases respectively, with 9 bases between them. Germline V lookup: CDR1 LGHNA, CDR2 YSLEER. For this clone: Its target is not known.

The time point: week 11, during vaccination. Vaccination comprised doses that each held 300 ug of mutant IDH1 20-mer peptide, plus topical imiquimod. New WHO grade 3 or 4 astrocytomas that were IDH1-mutant and ATRX-lost had been found in donors. Study-wide results and caveats: The vaccine induced immune responses, and these occurred in roughly 95% of patients.

TCRdb keeps only in-frame clones here, not all; method: immunoSEQ multiplex PCR. The repertoire holds about 31,000 clones, roughly three quarters seen once, with approximately 25% in the top ten. The material was PBMCs, obtained from a glioma patient whose treatment included an IDH1 peptide vaccine. The receptor comes from a man aged 25-45 years with glioma. The V and J genes are TRBV4-3 and TRBJ1-5; D is ambiguous. The CDR3 sequence: CASSQDPSFSNQPQHF. In DNA form, the CDR3 reads TGCGCCAGCAGCCAAGATCCGTCTTTTAGCAATCAGCCCCAGCATTTT.